This TCR beta chain stems from a study of monozygotic twins with inflammatory bowel disease. Study observations and caveats: Nothing supported a single strong signal or clonotype that was associated with IBD. Variability may have been added to patient repertoires by differing immunosuppressive treatments.

On this clonotype: The antigen remains undetermined.

Germline assignment: CDR1 MGHRA and CDR2 YSYEKL. The CDR3 has 16 residues. TCRdb re-called the 5' RACE reads; one entry per CDR3 protein, DNA not given. This repertoire includes under 150,000 distinct CDR3 sequences. The sample comprised blood. This clonotype was sampled from a human donor with ulcerative colitis or Crohn's disease, or a healthy co-twin of an affected twin (not recorded which). The J gene is TRBJ1-5, the V gene TRBV4-1; TCRdb lists TRBD1, though no DNA is available to test this call. CDR3 residues: CASSLRVGTGNQPQHF.